This entry lists 15 T cell receptor beta chains sequenced from one sample in a study of T cells in Graves' hyperthyroidism and ophthalmopathy. There were TCR beta CDR3 regions amplified from RNA transcripts. The study used the HTBI primer set for a first-round RT-PCR of the TCR CDR3. TCRdb fed the multiplex PCR reads into MiXCR, producing one record per CDR3 protein. The sample lists some 360,000 distinct CDR3 sequences, approximately 13% seen once, with 11% in the top ten. Sequencing was performed on blood. Source of these receptors: an older woman with Graves' hyperthyroidism.

The chain uses TRBV9 and TRBJ2-3, with 10 bases fitting TRBD1. The germline gives CDR1 SGDLS, CDR2 YYNGEE. The V and J ends lost 3 bases and 1 base, in that order; junction bases with no gene match: 5. CDR3 length: 16 amino acids. CDR3 bases: TGTGCCAGCAGCGCCGCCGGGACAGGGGGCACAGATACGCAGTATTTT. Its protein is CASSAAGTGGTDTQYF.

For this clonotype: This may be a read error: a much more frequent sequence differs by one nucleotide. Here the CDR3 reads CASSGRVVGRPQHF. The CDR3, as DNA: TGTGCCAGCAGTGGCAGGGTTGTAGGGCGGCCCCAGCATTTT. This chain joins TRBV2 and TRBJ1-5; D perhaps matches TRBD1 (5 bases). This CDR3 spans 14 amino acids. CDR1 and CDR2 from the germline V gene are SNHLY and FYNNEI. V dropped 4 bases and J dropped 9 bases, with 16 bases sitting between them.

This clonotype occurred many times. The rearrangement joins TRBV6-5 to TRBJ1-4; D is uncertain. This CDR3 has 15 amino acids. Per germline, CDR1 MNHEY and CDR2 SVGAGI. V lost 0 bases and J 8 bases, leaving 13 bases between the germline ends. The CDR3 nucleotides read TGTGCCAGCAGTTACTCGTTTGGGAAAGAAGAAAAACTGTTTTTT. Translated: CASSYSFGKEEKLFF.

This clonotype appeared once. The CDR3 coding sequence is TGTGCCAGCAGCCCCGGGACAGGTTACACCGGGGAGCTGTTTTTT. Translation: CASSPGTGYTGELFF. The chain combines TRBV5-5 with TRBJ2-2; 8 nucleotides align to TRBD1. The V gene's germline CDR1 is SGHKS and CDR2 YYEKEE (reference sequence). CDR3 length: 15 amino acids. Unmatched junction bases numbered 5, after V lost 4 bases and J lost 3 bases.

This clonotype was recorded at least ten times. The chain has TRBV6-1 and TRBJ1-2, with D unresolved. This CDR3 is built from 14 residues. V was cut by 7 bases and J by 4 bases, with 16 bases left in between. CDR1 is MNHNS and CDR2 is SASEGT in the germline V gene. The CDR3 DNA sequence: TGTGCCAGCAAAGAGTTGGGCCCAGGCTATGGCTACACCTTC. Its protein is CASKELGPGYGYTF.

Regarding this clonotype: A junction end diverges from the germline sequence, so it may reflect a read error. The genes are TRBV2 and TRBJ1-2; 10 nucleotides match TRBD1. The CDR3 sequence is 15 residues long. Germline V gives CDR1 SNHLY, CDR2 FYNNEI. CDR3 nucleotides: TGTGCCAGCAGCCCCCAGACAGGGGGCGACTATGGCTGCACCTTC. This encodes CASSPQTGGDYGCTF.

This clonotype occurred many times. The V call is TRBV6-1, the J call TRBJ2-5, with D maybe TRBD2 (6 bases). This CDR3 region has 15 residues. Germline-derived CDR1 and CDR2 are MNHNS and SASEGT. V lost 0 bases and J 2 bases, leaving 10 bases between the germline ends. CDR3 loop: CASSEASAGQETQYF. The CDR3 nucleotides read TGTGCCAGCAGTGAAGCTTCGGCGGGACAAGAGACCCAGTACTTC.

The chain has TRBV9 and TRBJ2-2, with 12 bases matching TRBD2. CDR1 is SGDLS and CDR2 is YYNGEE in the germline V gene. The V and J ends lost 4 bases and 7 bases, in that order; junction bases with no gene match: 8. This CDR3 has 16 amino acids. Written as DNA, the CDR3 is TGTGCCAGCAGCACCAGACTAGCGGGAGATCACGGGGAGCTGTTTTTT. Residues: CASSTRLAGDHGELFF.

The chain links TRBV24-1 to TRBJ1-2; no clear D gene. Trimming left V 11 bases short and J 3 bases short, with 15 bases between. This CDR3 comprises 13 residues. Germline values: CDR1 KGHDR, CDR2 SFDVKD. CDR3 in DNA: TGTGCCAGCAGCAAAGCCGGGGACTATGGCTACACCTTC. It yields the protein CASSKAGDYGYTF.

The sample holds a few counts of this clonotype. This chain connects TRBV4-1 to TRBJ2-7, with TRBD2 identical over 8 bases. V lost 0 bases, J lost 0 bases, and 4 bases stayed unmatched. CDR1 and CDR2 (germline): MGHRA, YSYEKL. The length of the CDR3 is 16 residues. The CDR3 coding sequence is TGCGCCAGCAGCCAAGAAATAGCGGGGTACTCCTACGAGCAGTACTTC. Protein product: CASSQEIAGYSYEQYF.

This clonotype came up a few times. CDR3 protein: CSVEDIRQGPGGANVLTF. The CDR3 DNA follows: TGCAGCGTTGAAGACATAAGACAGGGGCCTGGTGGGGCCAACGTCCTGACTTTC. V and J are TRBV29-1 and TRBJ2-6; TRBD1 agrees at 8 bases. The J segment lost 3 bases and the V segment lost 0 bases, leaving 10 bases of the junction unmatched. Germline values: CDR1 SQVTM, CDR2 ANQGSEA. The CDR3 extends over 18 amino acids.

The chain couples TRBV12-3 or TRBV12-4 to TRBJ1-2, with TRBD1 matching over 10 bases. Trimming cost V 6 bases and J 8 bases; bases outside gene matches: 6. This CDR3 is built from 13 residues. CDR3 residues: CASSRTGGDGYTF. CDR3 DNA: TGTGCCAGCAGCCGGACAGGGGGTGACGGCTACACCTTC.

This clonotype occurred many times. The CDR3 loop is CASSRLGYLPEAFF. As DNA, the CDR3 is TGCGCCAGCAGCCGTCTGGGGTACCTACCTGAAGCTTTCTTT. The chain carries TRBV4-1 and TRBJ1-1, with D unclear. CDR1 and CDR2 from the germline V gene are MGHRA and YSYEKL. The CDR3 length is 14 residues. V was clipped by 4 bases and J by 6 bases, with 15 bases between them.

This clonotype was detected ten times or more. The CDR3, as DNA: TGCGCCAGCAGCTCTGGGACGACTGGCTACACCTTC. This gives the protein CASSSGTTGYTF. V gene TRBV5-1 combines with J gene TRBJ1-2; maybe TRBD1 (5 bases). The length of the CDR3 is 12 residues. Deletions cut 3 bases from V and 7 bases from J, with 10 bases between. The germline V gene encodes CDR1 SGHRS and CDR2 YFSETQ.

This clonotype has ten or more counts. The chain employs TRBV18 and TRBJ2-3; 7 bases align to TRBD2. Unmatched junction bases numbered 2, after V lost 1 base and J lost 4 bases. This CDR3 region has 14 residues. Germline assignment: CDR1 KGHSH and CDR2 LQKENI. The CDR3 protein is CASSPREGSDTQYF. In DNA form, the CDR3 reads TGTGCCAGCTCACCACGGGAGGGATCAGATACGCAGTATTTT.